This T cell receptor (beta chain) stems from a study of blood T cell repertoires in COVID-19 (dated by TCRdb to 2020 to 2022). Regarding the research as a whole: Collaborator samples came from the United States, Italy and Spain and covered acute and convalescent phases of COVID-19. The prospective study material was composed of cDNA or gDNA derived from T cells, B-cell-depleted T cells, or PBMCs. Deeply sampled blood TCRbeta repertoires from subjects exposed to, actively infected with, or recovered from COVID-19 were included in the dataset. A freely available public database, intended as a resource for researchers studying the immune response to SARS-CoV-2, is where the repertoires were released. Samples were obtained from the ongoing ImmuneRACE study (first 160 participants) and from 1,254 subjects provided by 6 global collaborators. The sample metadata nearly always contained a de-identified subject ID, COVID-19 status, age in years and sex. Where available, HLA class I and class II types were obtained from metadata supplied by the sample provider rather than from assay-based typing. Results and caveats for the whole study, not just this receptor: Clinical and demographic metadata were provided uncurated, with the amount varying by source and participant.

This clone came up once. The clone's antigen remains unknown. One base away there is no much larger clone; base qualities are not given. Whole blood was collected in K2EDTA tubes by collaborating institutions according to the institutions' own protocols. For TCRbeta analysis, collaborator samples were shipped as frozen whole blood, as isolated PBMCs, or as DNA extracted from either sample type. The germline V gene encodes CDR1 MNHEY and CDR2 SVGAGI. The CDR3, cysteine through phenylalanine, is 12 amino acids long. Only the CDR3 DNA stays, 36 bases, in frame from base 1. The junction carries 14 bases between V and J, which are trimmed by 9 bases and 8 bases respectively. TCRbeta CDR3 regions were amplified from genomic DNA by means of the immunoSEQ Assay, a bias-controlled multiplex PCR. The authors processed their data as follows. The number of nucleated cells in each sample was estimated by amplification of reference gene primers within the assay. To quantify the absolute abundance of each unique TCRbeta CDR3 rearrangement, sequence reads were collapsed and filtered. For each sample, productive Simpson clonality was calculated by taking the square root of Simpson's diversity index across productive rearrangements. What TCRdb holds here is the immuneACCESS table cut down to in-frame rearrangements. Part of the clones is not present; checked against another copy, under half of the missing clones reflect an unresolved V gene, and the others are unexplained. V, J and clone size are those of that table, while D and trimming were read from the DNA. Counted in this sample were 300,000 to 400,000 clones; roughly 85% of them appeared once. Jointly, the top ten make up more than 6% of the sample.

The specimen sequenced was peripheral blood. This clonotype was obtained from a human donor in a cohort sampled during active COVID-19. The chain is encoded by TRBV6-5 joined to TRBJ1-5; tentative D gene TRBD1, with 5 bases matching. In nucleotides, the sequence is TGTGCCAGTACCAGGGAGCGGGAGCCCCAGCATTTT. Translated, it gives CASTREREPQHF.